This T cell receptor (beta chain) originates from a study of shared clonotypes between healthy human individuals (dated by TCRdb to 2018 to 2021). General notes on the study: The cohort included a few men and two women between 18 and 49 years of age. Per donor, three plates each were used for CD4 naive and CD4 memory, two for CD8 naive, and one for CD8 memory. To estimate repertoire size and how much clonotype sharing occurs between individuals, the study deeply sequenced the blood TCR repertoires of five healthy adults. To increase sequencing depth and limit assay-specific biases, different laboratories used diverse techniques to prepare libraries and sequence TCR repertoires. Between about 0.85 and 9.5 billion PBMCs per donor were obtained by leukapheresis.

The germline V gene specifies SGHRS as CDR1 and YFSETQ as CDR2. Unmatched junction bases come to 7, with V trimmed by 4 bases and J by 1 base. The CDR3, from cysteine to phenylalanine, totals 15 residues. Just the 45-base CDR3 DNA is kept, in frame starting at base 1. Using the deep immunoSEQ assay, multiplex PCR amplified TCR CDR3 regions from genomic DNA. For each cell subset, the extracted genomic DNA was distributed evenly across all wells of several immunoSEQ 96-well plates, and each plate served as one replicate. Each replicate PCR for sorted subsets received approximately 200 ng genomic DNA, equal to about 30,000 T cell genomes. Purified libraries were measured with a Qubit 3.0 fluorometer, size-checked on a Bioanalyzer 2100, and measured again with the KAPA Library Quantification kit. Every immunoSEQ 96-well plate was sequenced on a separate single-read 150-cycle Illumina NextSeq 550 flow cell. Processing in the source paper ran as follows. Because the immunoSEQ output held only junctional sequences and lacked quality scores, the filtering could not match the filtering applied to full-length reads. To assign V/J genes and CDR3, sequences were annotated against IMGT germline references using PyIR, a Python wrapper for IgBLAST v1.9. Reads with weak V/J assignments (E-value above 1e-6), missing CDR3, stop codons, out-of-frame junctions, or ambiguous translated residues were removed. A V3J clonotype was defined by an identical inferred V gene, J gene, and CDR3 amino acid sequence. Percentage overlap between repertoires was calculated by dividing the number of shared unique clonotypes by the size of the smaller repertoire. RTK rarefaction, the Chao1 estimator, and Recon v2.1 estimates of unobserved clonotypes were used to assess repertoire richness. Generation probabilities for all TCRbeta clonotypes obtained by the gDNA method from several donors were computed using OLGA. The table comes from immuneACCESS by way of TCRdb, which keeps in-frame sequences with V and J called. Part of the clones is missing from these tables; in studies checked, under half for an unresolved V gene and the rest for unknown reasons. V and J calls plus clone size are reproduced from that table; the DNA served to infer D and trimming. The sample profile shows about 1,800,000 clones; about 95% of them were found once. The top ten clones comprise 0.9% to 1.5% of the sample.

Remarks on this clone: What this receptor recognizes is not known. No per-base quality is available; no much larger clone lies one base away.

Study-wide conclusions, independent of this receptor: The small number of donors limited the genetic and exposure-history diversity represented. Sharing across a few donors was observed for about 5% of naive CD4, 3% to 3.5% of naive CD8, roughly 2.3% of memory CD4, and roughly 0.4% of memory CD8 clonotypes. Compared with non-shared clonotypes, the clonotypes found in all four sorted-subset donors had higher generation probabilities. Sampling was restricted to blood, and TCR repertoires in tissues likely differ from the TCR repertoires found in blood. Based on pairwise subsampling, the degree of clonotype sharing among donors was expected to be affected by sequencing depth. Naive subsets generally had larger estimated clonotype richness than memory subsets. Rarefaction of sorted-subset datasets indicated incomplete sequencing despite the large sequencing depth.

For the CD8 naive samples, CD45RO-negative cells were positively selected for CCR7, yielding a CD45RA+CCR7+ population from which TemRA cells were excluded. The donors were healthy, HIV-negative adults who had no recently reported acute infections or vaccinations. Only Caucasian adults living in Nashville, Tennessee, USA were represented among the donors. Blood was collected by leukapheresis, and PBMCs were isolated by Ficoll-Histopaque density gradient centrifugation and then cryopreserved in liquid nitrogen vapor phase. Analytical flow cytometry was used to check the purity and quantity of every magnetically sorted T cell population. From each sorted fraction, genomic DNA was isolated and quantified by UV absorbance on a Nanodrop 2000c.

The specimen sequenced was naive CD8+ T cells sorted from blood. The cell subset or site label for this specimen denotes: CD45RA+CCR7+. This chain joins TRBV5-1 to TRBJ2-7; the junction holds 8 bases that match TRBD1. The sequence derives from a man between 18 and 29 years old in good health. CDR3 protein: CASSRDRSLSYEQYF. The DNA reads as follows: TGCGCCAGCAGCCGGGACAGGAGTTTATCCTACGAGCAGTACTTC.